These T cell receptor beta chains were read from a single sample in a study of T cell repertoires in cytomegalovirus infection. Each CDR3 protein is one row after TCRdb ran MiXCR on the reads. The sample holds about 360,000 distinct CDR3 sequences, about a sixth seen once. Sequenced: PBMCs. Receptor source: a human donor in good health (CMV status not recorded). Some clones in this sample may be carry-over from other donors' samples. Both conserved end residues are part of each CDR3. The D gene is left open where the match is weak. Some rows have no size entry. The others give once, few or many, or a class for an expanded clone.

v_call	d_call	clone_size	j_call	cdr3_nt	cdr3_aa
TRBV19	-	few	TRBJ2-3	TGTGCCAGTAGTATGAGCCAAACTAGCACAGATACGCAGTATTTT	CASSMSQTSTDTQYF
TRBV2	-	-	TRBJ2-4	TGTGCCAGCATTTGGAGTTCGAACGGAAACATTCAGTACTTC	CASIWSSNGNIQYF
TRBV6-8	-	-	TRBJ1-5	TGTGCCAGCAGACACGATACTCCAGTCAGCAATCAGCCCCAGCATTTT	CASRHDTPVSNQPQHF
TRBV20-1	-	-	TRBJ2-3	TGCAGTGCCCCCCTGGACTCCGATACGCAGTATTTT	CSAPLDSDTQYF
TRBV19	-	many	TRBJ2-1	TGTGCCAGTAGTCAAAGACTGACCCCAAACAATGAGCAGTTCTTC	CASSQRLTPNNEQFF
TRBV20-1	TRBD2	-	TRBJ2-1	TGCAGTGCTAAGACGGGGGGACTATACAATGAGCAGTTCTTC	CSAKTGGLYNEQFF
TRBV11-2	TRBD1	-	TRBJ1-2	TGTGCCAGCAGCTCGAAGGGGGACAGGGGTCTCTATGGCTACACCTTC	CASSSKGDRGLYGYTF
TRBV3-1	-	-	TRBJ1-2	TGTGCCAGCAGCCAAACCTCTAACTATGGCTACACCTTC	CASSQTSNYGYTF
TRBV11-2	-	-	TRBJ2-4	TGTGCCAGCAGCTTAGTGGCACAGATAAACATTCAGTACTTC	CASSLVAQINIQYF
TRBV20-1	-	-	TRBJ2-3	TGCAGTGCTGGGGGGGACATACCAGATAACACAGATACGCAGTATTTT	CSAGGDIPDNTDTQYF
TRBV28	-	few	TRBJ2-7	TGTGCCAGCAGACGTGGACACGGTTTCTCCTACGAGCAGTACTTC	CASRRGHGFSYEQYF
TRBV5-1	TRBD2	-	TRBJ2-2	TGCGCCAGCAACCCACTAGCGGGGGCCGGGGAGCTGTTTTTT	CASNPLAGAGELFF
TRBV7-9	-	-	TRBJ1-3	TGTGCCAGCAGCTTTTCTTCAGGGGCTGGAAACACCATATATTTT	CASSFSSGAGNTIYF
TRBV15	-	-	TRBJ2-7	TGTGCCACCAGCAGAGGTCTCGGGGCTGCCTACGAGCAGTACTTC	CATSRGLGAAYEQYF
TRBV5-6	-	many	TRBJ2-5	TGTGCCAGCAGCTTTTTGACTGGTGAGACCCAGTACTTC	CASSFLTGETQYF
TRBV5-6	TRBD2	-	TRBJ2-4	TGTGCCAGCAGTTCGACTAGCGGGAGTGGGAACATTCAGTACTTC	CASSSTSGSGNIQYF